The clone carrying this T cell receptor (beta chain) came up once. 13 Jbeta primers and 60 Vbeta primers were used for the PCR. Profiled with immunoSEQ multiplex PCR; TCRdb holds only in-frame clones, not every one. The sample holds about 160,000 clones, around 80% seen once. This record belongs to a study of cytomegalovirus exposure and HLA in healthy donors. The origin of this receptor is a male donor in good health and CMV-seropositive. Sequencing was performed on PBMCs.

The CDR3 nucleotides are TGTGCCAGCAGGTCAGATGGGAGCTCTGGAAACACCATATATTTT. Amino acids: CASRSDGSSGNTIYF. The J gene is TRBJ1-3, the V gene TRBV28; D is uncertain. The V and J ends lost 6 bases and 0 bases respectively, with 12 bases between them. Germline V gene lookup returns CDR1 MDHEN and CDR2 SYDVKM. This CDR3 region has 15 residues.